Below, one T cell receptor (beta chain) is given with its context. Germline CDR1 reads SEHNR; CDR2 reads FQNEAQ (reference sequence). V lost 5 bases to trimming and J lost 2 bases; unmatched junction nucleotides: 7. The CDR3 contains 16 residues. The data were taken from a study of OX40 agonist ivuxolimab in advanced cancers. The wider study: The patients received ivuxolimab by intravenous route every 2 weeks at 0.01 to 10 mg/kg. Patients achieving partial responses numbered three: one hepatocellular carcinoma case and two cutaneous melanoma cases.

Profiled with immunoSEQ multiplex PCR; TCRdb holds only in-frame clones, not every one. Of 5,100 or so clones in the sample, roughly three fifths were seen once. Patients with a history of autoimmune disease or on systemic immunosuppression were excluded. Patients had blood sampled at baseline and again on cycle 4 day 1 and cycle 7 day 1. The TCR comes from an adult with an advanced solid tumor such as melanoma, head and neck, liver or kidney cancer. V usage is TRBV7-9 and J usage is TRBJ2-5, with 11 bases that match TRBD2. The sequences come from CD4+ or CD8+ T cells sorted from blood, collected in a trial of the OX40 agonist ivuxolimab. CDR3 sequence reads: CASSHLAGGSQETQYF. DNA of the CDR3: TGTGCCAGCAGCCACCTAGCGGGAGGAAGTCAAGAGACCCAGTACTTC.